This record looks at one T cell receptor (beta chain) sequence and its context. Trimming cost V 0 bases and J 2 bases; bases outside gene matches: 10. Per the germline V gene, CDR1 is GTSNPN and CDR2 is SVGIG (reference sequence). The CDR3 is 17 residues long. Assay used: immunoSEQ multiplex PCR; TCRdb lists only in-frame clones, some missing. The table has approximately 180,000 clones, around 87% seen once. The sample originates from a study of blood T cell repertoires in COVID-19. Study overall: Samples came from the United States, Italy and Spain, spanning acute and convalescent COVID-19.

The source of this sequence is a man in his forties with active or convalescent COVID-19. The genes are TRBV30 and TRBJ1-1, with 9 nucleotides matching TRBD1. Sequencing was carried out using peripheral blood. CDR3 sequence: CAWSVGDREWRNTEAFF. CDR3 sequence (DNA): TGTGCCTGGAGTGTTGGGGACAGGGAATGGAGAAACACTGAAGCTTTCTTT.